This T cell receptor (beta chain) came from a study of graft-versus-host responses after intestinal transplantation. Study-level information: Each recipient received a multivisceral, liver-intestinal, or isolated intestinal graft. Overall study results and limits: Graft-versus-host to host-versus-graft clonal ratios in allografts were high in patients with graft-donor T cell macrochimerism. Researchers found peak circulating GvH clone levels linked to early post-transplant HvG declines.

Germline V gene data show CDR1 as LGHNT and CDR2 as FRNRAP. The CDR3 has 21 amino acids. J gave up 4 bases and V 0 bases, and 22 bases lay outside the gene matches. As concerns this clone: The antigen remains undetermined.

The table came from immunoSEQ multiplex PCR; TCRdb's copy has only in-frame clones and leaves some out. Of about 90,000 clones in the sample, 91% are singletons; the top ten hold approximately 0.54%. V gene TRBV12-5 combines with J gene TRBJ1-2; TRBD1 matches 8 bases. This TCR derives from a human donor who received an intestinal transplant. This sample comprised unstimulated CD8+ T cells sorted from spleen or lymph node cells, obtained before intestinal transplant. The CDR3 nucleotides are TGTGCTAGTGGTTTGGTACCTTCACTATCGGACAGGGCTCAAGGGGGCTATGGCTACACCTTC. Protein: CASGLVPSLSDRAQGGYGYTF.